The rows below give T cell receptor beta chains drawn from one sample of a study of T cell changes during pregnancy in multiple sclerosis. Data came from immunoSEQ multiplex PCR; TCRdb stores just in-frame clones and leaves some out. The table has about 40,000 clones, over 75% seen once. Sequencing was performed on CD4+ T cells from peripheral blood mononuclear cells, taken in the third trimester of pregnancy. The receptors shown here come from a female donor with multiple sclerosis, enrolled in a pregnancy study. CDR3s include the opening cysteine and the closing phenylalanine or tryptophan. Each record gives: D gene, V gene, clone size, J gene, CDR3 protein, CDR3 DNA. The D gene is left open where the match is weak. Size is stated for part of the rows, as once, few or many counts, or as a class when the clone is expanded.

TRBD1	TRBV5-1	once	TRBJ1-1	CASSLWGGQGPMNTEAFF	TGCGCCAGCAGCTTGTGGGGGGGACAGGGGCCGATGAACACTGAAGCTTTCTTT
TRBD1	TRBV5-1	once	TRBJ1-2	CASSLGTGVGYGYTF	TGCGCCAGCAGCCTTGGGACAGGGGTGGGCTATGGCTACACCTTC
TRBD1	TRBV19	.	TRBJ1-5	CASSPRDRGNQPQHF	TGTGCCAGTAGTCCCCGGGACAGGGGCAATCAGCCCCAGCATTTT
.	TRBV5-5	.	TRBJ2-6	CASSPGHLNSGANVLTF	TGTGCCAGCAGCCCGGGACACCTCAACTCTGGGGCCAACGTCCTGACTTTC
TRBD2	TRBV7-9	.	TRBJ2-1	CASSLSAGFDEQFF	TGTGCCAGCAGCTTGTCAGCGGGATTCGATGAGCAGTTCTTC
.	TRBV27	.	TRBJ2-2	CASSFGAAGTRNTGELFF	TGTGCCAGCAGTTTTGGGGCCGCCGGGACAAGGAACACCGGGGAGCTGTTTTTT
TRBD2	TRBV4-3	once	TRBJ2-7	CASSHSGTSYEQYF	TGCGCCAGCAGCCATAGCGGGACCTCCTACGAGCAGTACTTC
TRBD2	TRBV11-2	.	TRBJ2-1	CASSLDGGLANEQFF	TGTGCCAGCAGCTTAGATGGTGGACTAGCAAATGAGCAGTTCTTC
TRBD1	TRBV11-2	.	TRBJ2-5	CASSLAGTGRQETQYF	TGTGCCAGCAGCTTAGCCGGGACAGGCAGGCAAGAGACCCAGTACTTC
TRBD2	TRBV27	.	TRBJ2-2	CASSLAGDTGELFF	TGTGCCAGCAGTTTAGCGGGGGACACCGGGGAGCTGTTTTTT
TRBD2	TRBV18	.	TRBJ2-1	CASSPLAGEINEQFF	TGTGCCAGCTCACCACTAGCGGGAGAAATCAATGAGCAGTTCTTC
TRBD2	TRBV29-1	.	TRBJ2-1	CSVRAGEGGEQFF	TGCAGCGTTCGGGCGGGAGAAGGAGGTGAGCAGTTCTTC
TRBD1	TRBV27	few	TRBJ2-7	CASSPRGLYEQYF	TGTGCCAGCAGTCCCAGGGGGCTCTACGAGCAGTACTTC
TRBD1	TRBV2	.	TRBJ1-5	CASSAPRGNQPQHF	TGTGCCAGCAGTGCCCCCAGGGGGAATCAGCCCCAGCATTTT
.	TRBV16	.	TRBJ1-5	CASSQSRRSNQPQHF	TGTGCCAGCAGCCAATCGAGGCGGAGCAATCAGCCCCAGCATTTT
TRBD1	TRBV2	.	TRBJ1-1	CASTSEPDRGPFF	TGTGCCAGCACTTCCGAACCCGACAGGGGTCCTTTCTTT
TRBD2	TRBV19	.	TRBJ2-7	CASSTSWASGNEQYF	TGTGCCAGTAGTACATCCTGGGCAAGCGGGAACGAGCAGTACTTC
.	TRBV27	.	TRBJ1-1	CASSSMGLRTGHRNTEAFF	TGTGCCAGCAGTTCTATGGGGCTTAGAACGGGCCACAGAAACACTGAAGCTTTCTTT
TRBD1	TRBV30	.	TRBJ1-2	CACQGAGYGYTF	TGTGCCTGTCAGGGGGCCGGGTATGGCTACACCTTC
TRBD2	TRBV25-1	.	TRBJ2-1	CASSESAGGDRLEQFF	TGTGCCAGCAGTGAATCAGCGGGAGGGGACCGTTTAGAGCAGTTCTTC
.	TRBV5-8	.	TRBJ1-5	CASSLGTHNQPQHF	TGTGCCAGCAGCCTCGGGACACACAATCAGCCCCAGCATTTT
.	TRBV10-3	.	TRBJ2-7	CAISSLRDEQYF	TGTGCCATCAGTTCCCTCCGGGACGAGCAGTACTTC
.	TRBV2	.	TRBJ2-2	CASSEDRVTRAELFF	TGTGCCAGCAGTGAAGACAGGGTAACCCGGGCGGAGCTGTTTTTT
.	TRBV12-5	.	TRBJ2-5	CASGSGQPQETQYF	TGTGCTAGTGGTTCGGGACAACCTCAAGAGACCCAGTACTTC
.	TRBV5-1	.	TRBJ2-7	CASSFKGTGGDSYEQYF	TGCGCCAGCAGTTTCAAAGGAACAGGGGGGGACTCCTACGAGCAGTACTTC
TRBD2	TRBV9	.	TRBJ2-3	CASSDGTSGRGVRTDTQYF	TGTGCCAGCAGCGACGGGACTAGCGGGAGGGGCGTTAGGACAGATACGCAGTATTTT
.	TRBV4-2	few	TRBJ1-5	CASSRGSNQPQHF	TGTGCCAGCAGCCGAGGAAGCAATCAGCCCCAGCATTTT
.	TRBV21-1	.	TRBJ1-1	CASSEDWDSPMNTEAFF	TGTGCCAGCAGCGAAGACTGGGACAGCCCCATGAACACTGAAGCTTTCTTT
TRBD2	TRBV29-1	.	TRBJ2-5	CSGGTSTQETQYF	TGCAGCGGCGGGACTAGCACGCAAGAGACCCAGTACTTC
TRBD2	TRBV6-4	.	TRBJ2-1	CASSAGLAVSYNEQFF	TGTGCCAGCAGTGCCGGACTAGCGGTGTCCTACAATGAGCAGTTCTTC
.	TRBV28	.	TRBJ2-7	CASTTLGQGSPYEQYF	TGTGCCAGCACCACCCTCGGGCAGGGGTCACCCTACGAGCAGTACTTC
TRBD2	TRBV7-9	.	TRBJ2-1	CASSYRASGRAGNEQFF	TGTGCCAGCAGCTATCGTGCTAGCGGGAGGGCCGGGAATGAGCAGTTCTTC
TRBD1	TRBV19	.	TRBJ2-7	CASSTEAGTGSYEQYF	TGTGCCAGTAGTACCGAAGCCGGGACAGGGTCCTACGAGCAGTACTTC
.	TRBV29-1	.	TRBJ2-7	CSVYSLLSQGRYEQYF	TGCAGCGTTTATAGCCTTCTCTCACAGGGGAGGTACGAGCAGTACTTC
TRBD1	TRBV6-5	.	TRBJ2-5	CASSPGGMETQYF	TGTGCCAGCAGTCCAGGGGGCATGGAGACCCAGTACTTC
TRBD2	TRBV5-5	once	TRBJ2-1	CASSSSGSEYNEQFF	TGTGCCAGCAGCTCTAGCGGGAGCGAATACAATGAGCAGTTCTTC
TRBD2	TRBV5-1	.	TRBJ2-3	CASSLGGRVDTQYF	TGCGCCAGCAGCTTGGGCGGGAGGGTCGATACGCAGTATTTT
.	TRBV11-2	.	TRBJ2-1	CASSLASGGREQFF	TGTGCCAGCAGCTTAGCCTCCGGGGGGCGGGAGCAGTTCTTC
TRBD2	TRBV27	.	TRBJ2-5	CASSWGGRGDDVYIETQYF	TGTGCCAGCAGTTGGGGGGGAAGGGGAGACGACGTTTATATAGAGACCCAGTACTTC
.	TRBV5-1	.	TRBJ1-1	CASSLGLGPTEAFF	TGCGCCAGCAGCTTGGGCCTGGGGCCCACTGAAGCTTTCTTT
.	TRBV7-3	.	TRBJ2-5	CASSLNSVGSQETQYF	TGTGCCAGCAGCTTAAATTCCGTCGGGAGCCAAGAGACCCAGTACTTC
.	TRBV28	.	TRBJ2-7	CASSLLLQTYEQYF	TGTGCCAGCAGCCTTCTACTCCAAACCTACGAGCAGTACTTC
.	TRBV18	.	TRBJ1-2	CASSPLPRTQSDTNYGYTF	TGTGCCAGCTCACCACTTCCCCGGACACAGTCTGATACTAACTATGGCTACACCTTC
.	TRBV19	few	TRBJ2-1	CASSLQGGEQFF	TGTGCCAGTAGTCTACAGGGTGGTGAGCAGTTCTTC
TRBD1	TRBV6-1	.	TRBJ1-5	CASQGAGQPQHF	TGTGCCAGCCAGGGGGCTGGTCAGCCCCAGCATTTT
TRBD1	TRBV28	.	TRBJ1-4	CASSSGGGSNEKLFF	TGTGCCAGCAGTTCAGGGGGAGGCAGTAATGAAAAACTGTTTTTT
.	TRBV20-1	.	TRBJ1-3	CSALSGNTIYF	TGCAGTGCTCTCTCTGGAAACACCATATATTTT
TRBD1	TRBV6-5	.	TRBJ1-3	CASSSTGASGNTIYF	TGTGCCAGCAGTTCGACAGGGGCCTCTGGAAACACCATATATTTT
.	TRBV5-4	once	TRBJ2-3	CASSWASADTQYF	TGTGCCAGCAGCTGGGCTAGCGCAGATACGCAGTATTTT
TRBD1	TRBV7-8	.	TRBJ1-2	CASSFRDRYGYTF	TGTGCCAGCAGCTTCCGGGACAGATATGGCTACACCTTC
.	TRBV11-2	.	TRBJ2-7	CASSPSSYEQYF	TGTGCCAGCAGCCCGAGCTCCTACGAGCAGTACTTC
TRBD1	TRBV5-3	.	TRBJ1-1	CARSKDRGGTEAFF	TGTGCCAGAAGCAAAGACAGGGGTGGGACTGAAGCTTTCTTT
.	TRBV30	.	TRBJ1-1	CAWMSRAEAFF	TGTGCCTGGATGTCCCGCGCTGAAGCTTTCTTT
TRBD1	TRBV2	.	TRBJ2-1	CASLDRVMFF	TGTGCCAGCCTAGACAGGGTTATGTTCTTC